The present T cell receptor beta chain was sequenced within a study of blood T cell repertoires in COVID-19. On the study more broadly: The study drew acute and convalescent COVID-19 samples from the United States, Italy and Spain. PBMCs, B-cell-depleted T cells, or T cells provided the cDNA or gDNA that made up the material.

The CDR3 has 14 amino acids. Germline CDR1 MNHEY, CDR2 SVGAGI. Trimming removed 5 bases at V and 5 bases at J, with 15 bases between. Sequenced by immunoSEQ multiplex PCR; TCRdb stores in-frame clones only, minus some. The sample holds tens of thousands of clones, 88% seen once. Sequenced: peripheral blood. V gene TRBV6-5 combines with J gene TRBJ1-2; the D is unclear. The source is a woman in her 70s with acute or convalescent COVID-19. The CDR3 loop is CASSPGPEGYGYTF. CDR3 coding DNA: TGTGCCAGCAGTCCCGGGCCAGAGGGTTATGGCTACACCTTC.